These 2 T cell receptor beta chains were sequenced from one sample in a study of CD8 T cells in Susac syndrome. It was with random hexamers that about 0.45 to 1 ug RNA was reverse transcribed. TCRdb itself ran the immunoSEQ multiplex PCR reads through MiXCR, one entry per CDR3 protein. The sample comprises 110,000 to 150,000 distinct CDR3 sequences, around 95% of which are singletons, and 0.065% to 0.095% rests with the top ten. The sequencing input was CD4+ T cells from PBMCs. These receptors came from a human donor with Susac syndrome.

V and J are TRBV20-1 and TRBJ1-2, with a possible D match to TRBD1 (6 bases). CDR3 size: 14 residues. Germline V gene data show CDR1 as DFQATT and CDR2 as SNEGSKA (reference sequence). Deletions cut 1 base from V and 8 bases from J, with 17 bases between. CDR3: CSARGPGAPGGYTF. The CDR3 DNA is TGCAGTGCTAGAGGTCCGGGGGCACCCGGCGGCTACACCTTC.

The chain links TRBV20-1 to TRBJ1-1; the D gene is possibly TRBD1 (6 bases). The V end lost 6 bases, the J end lost 0 bases, and 17 bases lay between the germline ends. Germline lookup yields CDR1 DFQATT and CDR2 SNEGSKA (reference sequence). The CDR3 runs 15 residues. The CDR3 bases are TGCAGTGCCCCTGGACAGCTTAAAATGAACACTGAAGCTTTCTTT. Encoded protein: CSAPGQLKMNTEAFF.